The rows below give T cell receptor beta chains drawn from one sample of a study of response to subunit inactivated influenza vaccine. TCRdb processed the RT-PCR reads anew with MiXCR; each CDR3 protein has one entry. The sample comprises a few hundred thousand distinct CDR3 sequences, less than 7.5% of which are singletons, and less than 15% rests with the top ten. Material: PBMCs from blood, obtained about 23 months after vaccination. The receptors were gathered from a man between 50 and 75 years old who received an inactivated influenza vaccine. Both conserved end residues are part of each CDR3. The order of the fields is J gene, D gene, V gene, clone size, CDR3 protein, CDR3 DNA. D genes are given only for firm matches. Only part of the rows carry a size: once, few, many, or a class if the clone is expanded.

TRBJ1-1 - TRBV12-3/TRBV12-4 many CASSLLLNTEAFF TGTGCCAGCAGTTTACTGTTGAACACTGAAGCTTTCTTT
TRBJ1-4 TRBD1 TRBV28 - CASRTGLQTTNEKLFF TGTGCCAGCAGGACAGGGTTGCAGACAACTAATGAAAAACTGTTTTTT
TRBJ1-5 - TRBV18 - CASSPNAGNQPQHF TGTGCCAGCTCACCAAACGCGGGGAATCAGCCCCAGCATTTT
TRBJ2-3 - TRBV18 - CASSQMDSGRGTDTQYF TGTGCCAGCTCACAGATGGACAGCGGGCGAGGAACAGATACGCAGTATTTT
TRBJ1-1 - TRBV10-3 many CAITRQEGTEAFF TGTGCCATCACCCGACAGGAGGGAACTGAAGCTTTCTTT
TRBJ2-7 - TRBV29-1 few CSVEYEQYF TGCAGCGTTGAGTACGAGCAGTACTTC
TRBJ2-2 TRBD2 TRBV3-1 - CASSLRGSDRELFF TGTGCCAGCAGCTTGCGGGGGTCAGACCGCGAGCTGTTTTTT
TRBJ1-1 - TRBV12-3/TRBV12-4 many CASSPQGEVWGDTEAFF TGTGCCAGCAGTCCACAGGGAGAGGTCTGGGGGGACACTGAAGCTTTCTTT
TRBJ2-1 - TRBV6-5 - CASSYSYTDALYEQFF TGTGCCAGCAGTTACTCTTATACCGACGCCCTCTATGAGCAGTTCTTC
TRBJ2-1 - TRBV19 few CASMAGFSNHEQFF TGTGCCAGTATGGCAGGGTTCTCGAACCATGAGCAGTTCTTC
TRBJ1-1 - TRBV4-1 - CASSQEGQLNTEAFF TGCGCCAGCAGCCAAGAAGGACAGTTGAACACTGAAGCTTTCTTT
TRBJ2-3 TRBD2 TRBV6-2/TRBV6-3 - CASRLSGSPTDTQYF TGTGCCAGCAGGCTTAGCGGGAGCCCCACAGATACGCAGTATTTT
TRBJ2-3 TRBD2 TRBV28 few CASSQPFSGSRDTQYF TGTGCCAGCAGTCAACCATTTAGCGGGAGCAGAGATACGCAGTATTTT
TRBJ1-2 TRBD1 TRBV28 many CASSPGQGDGYTF TGTGCCAGCAGCCCGGGACAGGGGGATGGCTACACCTTC
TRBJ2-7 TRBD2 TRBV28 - CASSLSREGEQYF TGTGCCAGCAGTTTAAGCAGGGAGGGAGAGCAGTACTTC
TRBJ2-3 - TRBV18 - CASSATADRGQYF TGTGCCAGCTCAGCCACGGCGGACAGAGGGCAGTATTTT
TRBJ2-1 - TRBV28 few CASSSSLRAADEQFF TGTGCCAGCAGTTCCTCCCTTCGAGCAGCGGATGAGCAGTTCTTC
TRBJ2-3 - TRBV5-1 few CASSVGPFTDTQYF TGCGCCAGCAGCGTGGGACCTTTTACAGATACGCAGTATTTT
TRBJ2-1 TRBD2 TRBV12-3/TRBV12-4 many CASSPTSGGDEQFF TGTGCCAGCAGTCCTACCAGCGGGGGCGATGAGCAGTTCTTC
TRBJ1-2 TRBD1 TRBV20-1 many CSARGGRGQDYGYTF TGCAGTGCTAGAGGGGGCAGGGGGCAAGACTATGGCTACACCTTC
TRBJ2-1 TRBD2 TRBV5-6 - CASSLISGGSYNEQFF TGTGCCAGCAGCTTGATTTCGGGGGGGTCCTACAATGAGCAGTTCTTC
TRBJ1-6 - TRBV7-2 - CASSLASQGFNSPLHF TGTGCCAGCAGCTTAGCGTCACAGGGTTTTAATTCACCCCTCCACTTT
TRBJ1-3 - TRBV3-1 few CASIPGNSGNTIYF TGTGCCAGCATACCAGGCAACTCTGGAAACACCATATATTTT
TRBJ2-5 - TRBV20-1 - CSARDLTSSVETQYF TGCAGTGCTAGAGACCTTACTAGCTCCGTCGAGACCCAGTACTTC
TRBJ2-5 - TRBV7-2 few CASSLAGGMRLETQYF TGTGCCAGCAGCTTAGCGGGAGGTATGAGGTTAGAGACCCAGTACTTC
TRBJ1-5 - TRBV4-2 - CASSQAAAGQPQHF TGTGCCAGCAGCCAAGCGGCCGCCGGTCAGCCCCAGCATTTT
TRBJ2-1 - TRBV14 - CASSQEGPLNEQFF TGTGCCAGCAGCCAAGAAGGCCCTCTCAATGAGCAGTTCTTC
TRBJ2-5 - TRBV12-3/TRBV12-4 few CASSFGVGETQYF TGTGCCAGCAGTTTTGGAGTAGGAGAGACCCAGTACTTC
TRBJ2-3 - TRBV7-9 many CASPRSGPIGTDTQYF TGTGCCAGTCCAAGGTCGGGACCTATAGGCACAGATACGCAGTATTTT
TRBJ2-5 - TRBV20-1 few CSAPGTGRVVRAQYF TGCAGTGCCCCCGGTACGGGACGTGTCGTGAGGGCCCAGTACTTC
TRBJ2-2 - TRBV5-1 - CASSVRSNTGELFF TGCGCCAGCAGCGTGAGGTCGAACACCGGGGAGCTGTTTTTT
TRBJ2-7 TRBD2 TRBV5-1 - CASSLGLPGASGTSGRGTYEQYF TGCGCCAGCAGCTTGGGCCTGCCCGGGGCCAGCGGGACTAGCGGGAGAGGAACCTACGAGCAGTACTTC
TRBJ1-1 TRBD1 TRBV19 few CASRDRPNTEAFF TGTGCCAGTAGGGACAGGCCGAACACTGAAGCTTTCTTT
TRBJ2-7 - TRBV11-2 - CASSHSSSYEQYF TGTGCCAGCAGCCACTCTAGCTCCTACGAGCAGTACTTC
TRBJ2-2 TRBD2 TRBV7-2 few CASSLSTGGVTGELFF TGTGCCAGCAGCTTATCAACGGGGGGGGTCACCGGGGAGCTGTTTTTT
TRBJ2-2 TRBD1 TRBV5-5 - CASSLGTGYNGELFF TGTGCCAGCAGCTTGGGGACAGGGTACAACGGGGAGCTGTTTTTT
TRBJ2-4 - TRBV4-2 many CASSQVPAGRYIQYF TGTGCCAGCAGCCAAGTTCCGGCAGGAAGATACATTCAGTACTTC
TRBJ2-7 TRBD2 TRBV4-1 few CASSQDDFLAGAYEQYF TGCGCCAGCAGCCAAGATGATTTCCTAGCGGGCGCCTACGAGCAGTACTTC
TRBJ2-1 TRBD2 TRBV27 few CASSPGAGVNNEQFF TGTGCCAGCAGTCCGGGAGCGGGAGTAAACAATGAGCAGTTCTTC
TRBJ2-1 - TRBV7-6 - CASSRQEGVNEQFF TGTGCCAGCAGCCGCCAGGAAGGCGTTAATGAGCAGTTCTTC
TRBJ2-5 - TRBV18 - CASSYTGIGETQYF TGTGCCAGCTCTTATACAGGGATAGGAGAGACCCAGTACTTC
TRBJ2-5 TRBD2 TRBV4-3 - CASSLSTSGQETQYF TGCGCCAGCAGCCTTAGCACTAGCGGACAAGAGACCCAGTACTTC
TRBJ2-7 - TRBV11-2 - CASSSPKDLSYEQYF TGTGCCAGCAGCTCCCCAAAGGACTTGTCCTACGAGCAGTACTTC
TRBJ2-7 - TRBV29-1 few CSVDDNYYEQYF TGCAGCGTGGATGACAATTACTACGAGCAGTACTTC
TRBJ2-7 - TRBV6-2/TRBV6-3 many CASSPLYEQYF TGTGCCAGCAGTCCCCTCTACGAGCAGTACTTC
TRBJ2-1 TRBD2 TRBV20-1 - CSVTGTSQLAEQFF TGCAGTGTTACCGGGACTAGCCAACTCGCGGAGCAGTTCTTC